Following are 7 T cell receptor beta chains from one sample sequenced in a study of vaccination effects on CD4 cells after COVID-19. Sequencing was preceded by expansion of antigen-specific CD4+ T cells with viral peptide pools in the ViraFEST assay. Cultured cells yielded isolated CD4+ T cells after less than 11 days. The study found no prior SARS-CoV-2 infection in the vaccine recipients, who tested negative for nucleocapsid antibodies. Here immunoSEQ multiplex PCR was the method, and the copy in TCRdb shows in-frame clones only, minus some. The sample includes about 41,000 clones, 77% of them seen just once. The antigens of these receptors remain unknown. Here the sequenced sample was CD4+ T cells from PBMCs cultured with HCoV-NL63 spike peptides, taken before COVID-19 vaccination. Source of these receptors: a human donor who received a COVID-19 vaccine.

The chain uses TRBV18 and TRBJ2-3; D gene uncertain. The CDR3 runs 17 residues. Germline CDR1 and CDR2: KGHSH and LQKENI. V was shortened by 2 bases and J by 0 bases, with 15 bases between the two germline ends. The DNA for the CDR3 is TGTGCCAGCTCACCAGTCAGTTCAACGGCTAGCACAGATACGCAGTATTTT. It yields the protein CASSPVSSTASTDTQYF.

The chain couples TRBV5-1 to TRBJ2-5; D is possibly TRBD2 (6 bases). This CDR3 is built from 13 residues. V shed 8 bases and J shed 5 bases, with 16 bases lying between them. From germline, CDR1 is SGHRS and CDR2 YFSETQ. The CDR3 is CASRLGAQETQYF. CDR3 DNA sequence: TGCGCCAGTCGACTAGGGGCGCAGGAGACCCAGTACTTC.

The V gene is TRBV15, the J gene TRBJ1-5; tentatively, D is TRBD1 (5 bases). The V end was cut by 1 base, the J end by 1 base, with 8 bases between. Germline V gene lookup returns CDR1 LNHNV and CDR2 YYDKDF (reference sequence). The CDR3 consists of 15 residues. The CDR3 reads CATSRGQPSNQPQHF. The DNA for the CDR3 is TGTGCCACCAGCAGAGGACAGCCCAGCAATCAGCCCCAGCATTTT.

The V and J genes are TRBV5-5 and TRBJ2-7, with D possibly matching TRBD1 (6 bases). The CDR3 is made up of 12 amino acids. Germline V lookup: CDR1 SGHKS, CDR2 YYEKEE (reference sequence). Trimming shortened V by 3 bases and J by 2 bases, and 6 bases separated the two germline ends. CDR3 protein: CASSWTAYEQYV. The CDR3 DNA follows: TGTGCCAGCAGCTGGACAGCCTACGAGCAGTACGTC.

V usage is TRBV5-1 and J usage is TRBJ1-4; a weak D match, TRBD1 (5 bases). CDR3 size: 14 residues. V was cut by 2 bases and J by 5 bases, with 10 bases left in between. The germline V gene has CDR1 SGHRS and CDR2 YFSETQ. In nucleotides, the CDR3 is TGCGCCAGCAGCTTCGGACAAGTGAATGAAAAACTGTTTTTT. Amino acids: CASSFGQVNEKLFF.

V and J are TRBV11-2 and TRBJ2-2; 11 nucleotides line up with TRBD1. V dropped 5 bases and J dropped 4; count of bases not matched to a gene: 0. The germline gives CDR1 SGHAT, CDR2 FQNNGV. The CDR3 is made up of 14 amino acids. CDR3 region: CASSGQGATGELFF. CDR3 DNA: TGTGCCAGCAGCGGACAGGGGGCCACCGGGGAGCTGTTTTTT.

A few counts support this clone. The V gene is TRBV7-3, the J gene TRBJ2-2; tentative D call: TRBD1 (6 bases). V was shortened by 2 bases and J by 5 bases, with 12 bases between the two germline ends. Germline V gene lookup returns CDR1 SGHTA and CDR2 FQGTGA. There are 15 residues in the CDR3. CDR3 amino acids: CASSLSADSTGELFF. The CDR3 DNA reads as TGTGCCAGCAGCTTATCGGCGGACAGTACCGGGGAGCTGTTTTTT.